This paragraph covers one T cell receptor (beta chain) sequence. The junction differs from germline at one of its ends, possibly a read error. This specimen belongs to a study of T cell changes during pregnancy in multiple sclerosis. The length of the CDR3 is 15 residues. The V gene's germline CDR1 is LGHNA and CDR2 YSLEER. Libraries were prepared by immunoSEQ multiplex PCR; TCRdb keeps only in-frame clonotypes and omits some of them. The sample yields 50,000 to 65,000 clones, roughly 92% seen once. Here the sequenced sample was peripheral blood, taken in the first trimester of pregnancy. The chain links TRBV4-3 to TRBJ1-2; D is ambiguous. The clonotype comes from a female donor with multiple sclerosis, enrolled in a pregnancy study. CDR3 residues: CANSQDRGSYYGYTF. CDR3 nucleotides: TGCGCCAACAGCCAAGATCGCGGTTCGTACTATGGCTACACCTTC.